This TCR beta chain came from a study of T cell repertoires in cytomegalovirus infection. Study summary: As its CMV epitopes, the study selected recently identified HLA-C-restricted and well-studied HLA-B-restricted targets. Indications came from public TCR beta signatures; they pointed to CMV infection and to a matching HLA type. Study-level findings and limits: The ex vivo response was dominated by HLA-C-restricted CMV-specific TCR beta clonotypes.

The CDR3 is 12 residues long. In germline, CDR1 is MNHNY, CDR2 SVGAGI (reference sequence). The germline V and J ends were trimmed by 6 bases and 5 bases, with 8 bases remaining between them. TCRdb fed the reads into MiXCR, producing one record per CDR3 protein. Of about 770,000 distinct CDR3 sequences listed, 25% to 35% are singletons. With respect to this clonotype: Its antigen is unidentified.

The starting material was cultured CD8+ T cells from PBMCs, obtained from culture after CMV antigen stimulation. The receptor was isolated from a human donor in good health (CMV status not recorded). Some clones in this sample may be carry-over from other donors' samples. The chain links TRBV6-6 to TRBJ1-5; D remains ambiguous. In DNA form, the CDR3 reads TGTGCCAGCAGCACAATAGATCAGCCCCAGCATTTT. This encodes CASSTIDQPQHF.